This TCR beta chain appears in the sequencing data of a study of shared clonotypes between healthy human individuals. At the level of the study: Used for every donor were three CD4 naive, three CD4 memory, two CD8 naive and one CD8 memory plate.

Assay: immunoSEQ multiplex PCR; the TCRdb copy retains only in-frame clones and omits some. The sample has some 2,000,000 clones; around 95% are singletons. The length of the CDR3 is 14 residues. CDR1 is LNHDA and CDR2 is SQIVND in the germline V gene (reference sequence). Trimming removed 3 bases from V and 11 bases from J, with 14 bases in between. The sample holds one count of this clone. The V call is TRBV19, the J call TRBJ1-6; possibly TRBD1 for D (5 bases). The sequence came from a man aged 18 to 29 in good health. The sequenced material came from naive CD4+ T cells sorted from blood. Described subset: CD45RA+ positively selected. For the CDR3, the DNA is TGTGCCAGTAGTATGGAGGCGGGGCCGCCACCCCTCCACTTT. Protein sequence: CASSMEAGPPPLHF. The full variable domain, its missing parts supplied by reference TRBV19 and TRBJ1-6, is DGGITQSPKYLFRKEGQNVTLSCEQNLNHDAMYWYRQDPGQGLRLIYYSQIVNDFQKGDIAEGYSVSREKKESFPLTVTSAQKNPTAFYLCASSMEAGPPPLHFGNGTRLTVT.